This T cell receptor beta chain was identified during a study of vaccination and CD4 T cells after COVID-19. Regarding treatment: approximately nine-day PBMC culture with coronavirus spike peptide pools or control peptides (ViraFEST assay). V lost 2 bases, J lost 4 bases, and 16 bases lay in between. Germline V CDR1 and CDR2: DFQATT, SNEGSKA (reference sequence). CDR3 length equals 15 residues. Note on this clonotype: Its antigen is not known.

An Oncomine TCR Beta short-read assay was used to sequence the DNA from cultured CD4+ T cells. TCRdb ran MiXCR on the PCR reads and lists one entry per CDR3 protein. The table lists about 10,000 distinct CDR3 sequences, approximately 48% of them singletons. Sample: CD4+ T cells from blood, cultured in vitro. The TCR comes from a human donor who had recovered from COVID-19. V is TRBV20-1 and J is TRBJ2-3, with TRBD2 as a possible D gene (5 bases). In DNA form, the CDR3 reads TGCAGTGCTAGACCACCGCATCTAGCTCCAGATACGCAGTATTTT. This encodes CSARPPHLAPDTQYF.